The 25 T cell receptor beta chains given below trace back to one sample, sequenced in a study of T cells in Graves' hyperthyroidism and ophthalmopathy. RNA transcripts provided the source from which TCR beta CDR3 regions were amplified. A first-round RT-PCR of the TCR CDR3 used the HTBI primer set. TCRdb ran MiXCR on the multiplex PCR reads and lists one entry per CDR3 protein. This table holds nearly 600,000 distinct CDR3 sequences, about 14% found once. Sequenced material: blood. Receptor source: a woman aged 18-29 years with Graves' ophthalmopathy.

This clonotype was seen many times. This sequence joins TRBV9 and TRBJ1-4; D uncertain. Germline V gene data show CDR1 as SGDLS and CDR2 as YYNGEE. With 4 bases removed from V and 4 bases from J, the gap between germline ends came to 14 bases. The CDR3 sequence is 15 residues long. As DNA, the CDR3 is TGTGCCAGCAGCCCTCTTCAGGCGAGTAATGAAAAACTGTTTTTT. Encoded protein: CASSPLQASNEKLFF.

This clonotype was recorded only once. A read error may explain this, as a much larger clone is one base away. The chain links TRBV2 to TRBJ2-1; D remains ambiguous. This CDR3 is 13 amino acids long. CDR1 is SNHLY and CDR2 is FYNNEI in the germline V gene. V was trimmed by 3 bases and J by 5 bases, leaving 8 bases between them. The CDR3 bases are TGTGCCAGCAGTGAGAACCGGGACAATGAGCAGTTCTTC. Amino acids: CASSENRDNEQFF.

Many counts were recorded for this clonotype. The gene calls are TRBV2 and TRBJ2-2, with D possibly TRBD1 on 5 matching bases. V was cut by 3 bases and J by 2 bases, with 10 bases left in between. Per the germline V gene, CDR1 is SNHLY and CDR2 is FYNNEI. The CDR3 is 15 residues long. The CDR3 here is CASSEFQGNTGELFF. The CDR3, as DNA: TGTGCCAGCAGTGAGTTCCAGGGCAACACCGGGGAGCTGTTTTTT.

This clonotype occurred many times. The gene calls are TRBV6-1 and TRBJ2-7; 9 nucleotides match TRBD2. Trimming removed 7 bases from V and 0 bases from J; junction bases left unmatched: 4. The CDR3 is 14 residues long. Germline CDR1 reads MNHNS; CDR2 reads SASEGT. CDR3 DNA: TGTGCCAGCACCGCACTAGCGGGCTCCTACGAGCAGTACTTC. Protein: CASTALAGSYEQYF.

This clonotype was found many times. V gene TRBV7-9 combines with J gene TRBJ1-1; D possibly corresponds to TRBD1 (5 bases). CDR1 and CDR2 from the germline V gene are SEHNR and FQNEAQ (reference sequence). The CDR3 is made up of 15 amino acids. V was shortened by 8 bases and J by 1 base, with 17 bases between the two germline ends. Written as DNA, the CDR3 is TGTGCCAGCTCACCACGAACGGGGGGGAACACTGAAGCTTTCTTT. Its translation is CASSPRTGGNTEAFF.

The chain combines TRBV7-9 with TRBJ1-5; D is undetermined. The CDR3 is 13 residues long. V was shortened by 2 bases and J by 8 bases, with 10 bases between the two germline ends. Germline assignment: CDR1 SEHNR and CDR2 FQNEAQ (reference sequence). The CDR3 here is CASSLRAWEPQHF. In DNA form, the CDR3 reads TGTGCCAGCAGCTTAAGGGCCTGGGAGCCCCAGCATTTT.

V gene TRBV6-1 combines with J gene TRBJ2-7, with TRBD1 matching 12 bases. CDR1 is MNHNS and CDR2 is SASEGT in the germline V gene. The CDR3 has 14 amino acids. V lost 7 bases and J lost 6; bases outside the gene matches: 7. CDR3 protein: CASNIGTGGSEQYF. CDR3 in DNA: TGTGCCAGCAACATAGGGACAGGGGGCAGCGAGCAGTACTTC.

The chain is built from TRBV4-3 and TRBJ2-6; D might be TRBD1 (5 bases). The germline V gene has CDR1 LGHNA and CDR2 YSLEER. V lost 1 base and J lost 14, with 18 bases in between. This CDR3 has 15 residues. The CDR3 DNA follows: TGCGCCAGCAGCCAAGTAGGGGTCGTGTTTGACATCCTGACTTTC. This encodes CASSQVGVVFDILTF.

This clonotype was recorded at least ten times. The chain employs TRBV9 and TRBJ1-5; D is unclear. In germline, CDR1 is SGDLS, CDR2 YYNGEE. CDR3 length equals 13 residues. The ends were cut back, 0 bases at V and 4 bases at J, with 5 bases in the middle. In nucleotides, the CDR3 is TGTGCCAGCAGCGTAGGTCAGAATCAGCCCCAGCATTTT. Its translation is CASSVGQNQPQHF. Full variable domain (remainder filled in from reference TRBV9 and TRBJ1-5): DSGVTQTPKHLITATGQRVTLRCSPRSGDLSVYWYQQSLDQGLQFLIQYYNGEERAKGNILERFSAQQFPDLHSELNLSSLELGDSALYFCASSVGQNQPQHFGDGTRLSIL.

This clonotype was counted many times. V is TRBV11-2 and J is TRBJ2-2; 9 nucleotides match TRBD2. Germline CDR1 SGHAT, CDR2 FQNNGV. V dropped 5 bases and J dropped 0; count of bases not matched to a gene: 7. The CDR3 is 17 residues long. For the CDR3, the DNA is TGTGCCAGCAGCCCTCAAGGACTAGCGACGAACACCGGGGAGCTGTTTTTT. Translation: CASSPQGLATNTGELFF.

This clonotype was seen many times. This chain uses TRBV29-1 with TRBJ2-1, with TRBD2 matching over 7 bases. The CDR3 covers 16 residues. Germline lookup yields CDR1 SQVTM and CDR2 ANQGSEA. V was clipped by 3 bases and J by 8 bases; unmatched bases: 16. CDR3 amino acids: CSVESLRESHRDEQFF. In DNA form, the CDR3 reads TGCAGCGTTGAGAGCCTGCGGGAGAGCCATAGGGATGAGCAGTTCTTC.

In this sample, this clonotype turned up a few times. This may stem from a read error, because a much larger clone lies one nucleotide away. The chain carries TRBV15 and TRBJ2-7, with a possible D match to TRBD2 (6 bases). The CDR3 length is 15 residues. Germline loops: CDR1 LNHNV, CDR2 YYDKDF (reference sequence). V lost 1 base and J lost 6, with 16 bases in between. CDR3 protein: CATSRGGGVRSEQYF. The CDR3 DNA sequence: TGTGCCACCAGCAGAGGCGGAGGGGTTAGGAGCGAGCAGTACTTC.

This chain joins TRBV9 and TRBJ2-7; no clear D. CDR1 is SGDLS and CDR2 is YYNGEE in the germline V gene. The CDR3 covers 14 residues. Between the trimmed V and J ends, which lost 0 bases and 0 bases, there was a span of 7 bases. CDR3 residues: CASSVGPYSYEQYF. The CDR3 DNA is TGTGCCAGCAGCGTAGGCCCCTACTCCTACGAGCAGTACTTC. Supplemented by reference TRBV9 and TRBJ2-7, the full variable domain reads DSGVTQTPKHLITATGQRVTLRCSPRSGDLSVYWYQQSLDQGLQFLIQYYNGEERAKGNILERFSAQQFPDLHSELNLSSLELGDSALYFCASSVGPYSYEQYFGPGTRLTVT.

This clonotype has only one observation. The V and J genes are TRBV24-1 and TRBJ2-6; a possible D gene is TRBD2 (5 bases). This CDR3 contains 16 residues. Deletions cut 3 bases from V and 2 bases from J, with 10 bases between. Germline CDR1 and CDR2: KGHDR and SFDVKD. In DNA form, the CDR3 reads TGTGCCACCAGTGATGGACTCGAGGCTGGGGCCAACGTCCTGACTTTC. It translates to CATSDGLEAGANVLTF.

This clonotype was counted between two and nine times. V and J are TRBV6-1 and TRBJ1-1; TRBD1 might be the D (5 bases). V shed 6 bases and J shed 6 bases, with 11 bases lying between them. The CDR3 has 12 residues. CDR1 MNHNS and CDR2 SASEGT come from the germline V gene. The CDR3 DNA follows: TGTGCCAGCAGCCCCAGACAGCCTGAAGCTTTCTTT. This gives the protein CASSPRQPEAFF.

The chain uses TRBV20-1 and TRBJ2-1, with 7 bases matching TRBD2. Germline CDR1 DFQATT, CDR2 SNEGSKA (reference sequence). This CDR3 contains 15 residues. The junction had 6 bases not matched to a gene; V was cut back by 0 bases and J by 4 bases. The CDR3 DNA is TGCAGTGCTAGAGATCCGGCGGGGGTTTACAATGAGCAGTTCTTC. Its protein product is CSARDPAGVYNEQFF.

The gene calls are TRBV4-2 and TRBJ1-3, with 7 bases matching TRBD1. Per germline, CDR1 LGHNA and CDR2 YNFKEQ. The CDR3 runs 17 residues. The trim removed 2 bases at V and 0 bases at J, leaving 7 bases unmatched. The CDR3 loop reads CASSQTTQGDSGNTIYF. CDR3 coding DNA: TGTGCCAGCAGCCAAACCACGCAGGGGGACTCTGGAAACACCATATATTTT.

This clonotype was found many times. The gene calls are TRBV7-9 and TRBJ2-5; D is possibly TRBD1 (6 bases). The CDR3 length is 13 residues. Germline CDR1 reads SEHNR; CDR2 reads FQNEAQ (reference sequence). Trimming took 5 bases from V and 5 from J, leaving 12 bases between them. CDR3 residues: CASSATGSETQYF. In nucleotides, the CDR3 is TGTGCCAGCAGCGCTACAGGGTCGGAGACCCAGTACTTC. The complete variable domain, with remaining parts taken from reference TRBV7-9 and TRBJ2-5, reads DTGVSQNPRHKITKRGQNVTFRCDPISEHNRLYWYRQTLGQGPEFLTYFQNEAQLEKSRLLSDRFSAERPKGSFSTLEIQRTEQGDSAMYLCASSATGSETQYFGPGTRLLVL.

This clonotype was recorded at least ten times. This chain uses TRBV3-1 with TRBJ1-5, with D possibly being TRBD1 (5 bases). V gave up 5 bases and J gave up 11 bases, with 16 bases separating them. This CDR3 is built from 13 residues. Germline assignment: CDR1 LGHDT and CDR2 YNNKEL (reference sequence). This CDR3 is CASSSQYGGAQHF. The CDR3, as DNA: TGTGCCAGCAGCTCTCAGTATGGGGGGGCCCAGCATTTT. Looking up the rest from reference TRBV3-1 and TRBJ1-5 gives the full variable domain: DTAVSQTPKYLVTQMGNDKSIKCEQNLGHDTMYWYKQDSKKFLKIMFSYNNKELIINETVPNRFSPKSPDKAHLNLHINSLELGDSAVYFCASSSQYGGAQHFGDGTRLSIL.

This clonotype has only a few counts. The chain employs TRBV29-1 and TRBJ2-4, with 9 bases aligning to TRBD2. Germline trimming cut 4 bases from V and 1 base from J; bases unmatched to any gene: 11. Germline V lookup: CDR1 SQVTM, CDR2 ANQGSEA. CDR3 length: 17 amino acids. Written as DNA, the CDR3 is TGCAGCGTTGTCCCGGGTAGCGGGAGACTGGCCAAAAACATTCAGTACTTC. It encodes CSVVPGSGRLAKNIQYF.

The V gene is TRBV18, the J gene TRBJ2-4; TRBD2 agrees at 11 bases. The V gene's germline CDR1 is KGHSH and CDR2 LQKENI. The CDR3 has 19 residues. V gave up 6 bases and J gave up 0 bases; unmatched junction bases: 13. The CDR3 nucleotides are TGTGCCAGCTCCCTCATCCTCGAGACTAGCGGGGTAGCCAAAAACATTCAGTACTTC. This codes for CASSLILETSGVAKNIQYF.

This clonotype was observed many times. The rearrangement joins TRBV6-1 to TRBJ1-2; 8 bases line up with TRBD1. The CDR3 runs 12 residues. In germline, CDR1 is MNHNS, CDR2 SASEGT. V lost 10 bases and J lost 6; bases outside the gene matches: 7. The CDR3 nucleotides are TGTGCCATCGCTACAGGGGGGAATGGCTACACCTTC. Translated: CAIATGGNGYTF.

In this sample, this clonotype turned up a few times. The gene calls are TRBV27 and TRBJ2-7; D is uncertain. Germline values: CDR1 MNHEY, CDR2 SMNVEV (reference sequence). V was trimmed by 2 bases and J by 2 bases, leaving 13 bases between them. This CDR3 has 15 amino acids. The CDR3 nucleotides are TGTGCCAGCAGTTTAAAGGGCAGATACGCCTACGAGCAGTACTTC. Translating gives CASSLKGRYAYEQYF.

V and J are TRBV4-1 and TRBJ1-2; TRBD1 aligns across 8 bases. The germline V gene encodes CDR1 MGHRA and CDR2 YSYEKL. After removal of 0 bases from V and 4 bases from J, the junction contained 13 bases not matched to a gene. The CDR3 totals 18 residues. Here the CDR3 reads CASSQDRNRGSEGYGYTF. The CDR3 region has the DNA TGCGCCAGCAGCCAAGATAGGAACAGGGGGAGTGAGGGCTATGGCTACACCTTC.

A word on this clonotype: This may come from a read error, since a much larger clone is one base off. The V gene is TRBV6-5, the J gene TRBJ2-7, with a possible D match to TRBD2 (6 bases). Germline CDR1 reads MNHEY; CDR2 reads SVGAGI. V was cut by 0 bases and J by 2 bases, with 14 bases left in between. The CDR3 contains 16 residues. CDR3 in amino acids: CASSYSVRDSPYEQYF. CDR3 coding DNA: TGTGCCAGCAGTTACTCCGTCCGGGACTCTCCCTACGAGCAGTACTTC.